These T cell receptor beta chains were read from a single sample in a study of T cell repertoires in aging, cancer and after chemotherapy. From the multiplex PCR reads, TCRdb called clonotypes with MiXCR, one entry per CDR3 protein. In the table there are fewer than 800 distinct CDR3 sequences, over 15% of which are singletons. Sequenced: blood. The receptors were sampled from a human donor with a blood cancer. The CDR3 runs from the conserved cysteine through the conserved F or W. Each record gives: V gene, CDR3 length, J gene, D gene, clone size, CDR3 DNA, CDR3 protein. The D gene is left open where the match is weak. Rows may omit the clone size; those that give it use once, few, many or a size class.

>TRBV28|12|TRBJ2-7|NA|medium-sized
TGTGCCAGCAGTTTAATGGAGTACGAGCAGTACTTC
CASSLMEYEQYF
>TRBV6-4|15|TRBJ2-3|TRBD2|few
TGTGCCAGCAGTGTTCGGGGGGGGGCCACAGATACGCAGTATTTT
CASSVRGGATDTQYF
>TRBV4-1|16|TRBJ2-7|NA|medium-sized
TGCGCCAGCAGCCAAGGGAAGGTCCGGGGCCGCTACGAGCAGTACTTC
CASSQGKVRGRYEQYF
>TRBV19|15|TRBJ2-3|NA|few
TGTGCCAGTAGTACGGGCCGCGGGGGCACAGATACGCAGTATTTT
CASSTGRGGTDTQYF
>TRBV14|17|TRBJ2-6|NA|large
TGTGCCAGCAGCCAAATTGGGACACCCTCTGGGGCCAACGTCCTGACTTTC
CASSQIGTPSGANVLTF
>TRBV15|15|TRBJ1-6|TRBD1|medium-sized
TGTGCCACCAGCTACCCGGGACAGGAAGTTTCTAGCCTCCACTTT
CATSYPGQEVSSLHF
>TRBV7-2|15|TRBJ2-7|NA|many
TGTGCCAGCAGCTCCCAAGCAACCTCCCCCTACGAGCAGTACTTC
CASSSQATSPYEQYF
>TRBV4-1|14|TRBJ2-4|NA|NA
TGCGCCAGCAGCCAAGGGACTACTAAAAACATTCAGTACTTC
CASSQGTTKNIQYF
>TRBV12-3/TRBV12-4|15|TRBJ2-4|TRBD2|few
TGTGCCAGCACCGCGACTAGCGGGAGGGCAAACATTCAGTACTTC
CASTATSGRANIQYF
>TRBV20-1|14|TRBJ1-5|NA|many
TGCAGTGCTAGGAACGGCCACAGGGATCAGCCCCAGCATTTT
CSARNGHRDQPQHF
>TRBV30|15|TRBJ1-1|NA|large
TGTGCCTGGGGCAATAAGCAGACAGGGAACACTGAAGCTTTCTTT
CAWGNKQTGNTEAFF
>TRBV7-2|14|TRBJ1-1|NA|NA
TGTGCCAGCAGCTTACGGGGAAGCGACACTGAAGCTTTCTTT
CASSLRGSDTEAFF
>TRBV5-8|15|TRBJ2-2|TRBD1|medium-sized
TGTGCCAGCAGCCTAAGGGACAGCTTTATCGGGGAGCTGTTTTTT
CASSLRDSFIGELFF
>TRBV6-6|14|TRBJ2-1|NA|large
TGTGCCAGCAGTTACTCGCGAGTTTACAATGAGCAGTTCTTC
CASSYSRVYNEQFF
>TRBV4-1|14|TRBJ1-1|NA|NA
TGCGCCAGCAGCCAGGTAGCAGTGAACACTGAAGCTTTCTTT
CASSQVAVNTEAFF
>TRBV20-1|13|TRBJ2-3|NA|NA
TGCAGTGCCGGTGTTGGGGACACAGATACGCAGTATTTT
CSAGVGDTDTQYF